The rows below give T cell receptor beta chains drawn from one sample of a study of blood T cell repertoires in COVID-19. Data came from immunoSEQ multiplex PCR; TCRdb stores just in-frame clones and leaves some out. Among roughly 190,000 clones listed, 86% were seen once. Sequencing was carried out using peripheral blood. The source of these receptors is a woman aged 55-70 years with COVID-19, enrolled during active disease. CDR3s leave out the opening cysteine and the closing phenylalanine or tryptophan. D genes are given only for firm matches. Clone size appears in some rows only: once, few, many, or a class for an expanded clone.

few	.	TRBV5-1	TRBJ1-1	ASSSLAPTEAF
.	.	TRBV11-2	TRBJ2-7	ASSSVRAYEQY
.	TRBD2	TRBV19	TRBJ2-2	ASSHLSTSGRWDLLMNTGELF
.	.	TRBV30	TRBJ2-6	AWTNLQLTGANVLT
.	TRBD1	TRBV11-3	TRBJ2-4	ASSLLTGVSIQY
.	.	TRBV5-4	TRBJ2-7	ASSLDQAAYEQY
.	TRBD2	TRBV23-1	TRBJ2-7	ASTPAQRGSYEQY
.	.	TRBV2	TRBJ1-2	ASSAENRDGGYT
.	.	TRBV5-6	TRBJ1-5	ASHQGNQPQH
.	TRBD1	TRBV5-4	TRBJ2-4	ASRLDRVDIQY
.	TRBD1	TRBV6-6	TRBJ1-2	ASSVFGTGVYGYT
.	.	TRBV29-1	TRBJ1-2	SVDRTDDQDGYT
.	.	TRBV30	TRBJ2-1	AWSFSGYEQF
.	.	TRBV6-2/TRBV6-3	TRBJ2-3	ASSSPRVGESTDTQY
.	TRBD2	TRBV30	TRBJ2-1	AWSSLGLAGVYNEQF
few	.	TRBV5-8	TRBJ2-6	ASSFSTSGANVLT
.	.	TRBV19	TRBJ1-5	ASSVPPGMRSNQPQH
.	.	TRBV2	TRBJ1-2	ASIVKLNYGYT
.	.	TRBV4-1	TRBJ1-4	ASSQGRFGEKLF
few	.	TRBV15	TRBJ1-5	ATSTPQAPHHQPQH
.	.	TRBV5-8	TRBJ2-6	ASTRGTGANVLT
.	.	TRBV3-1/TRBV3-2	TRBJ2-5	ASSPTEDYQETQY
.	TRBD1	TRBV18	TRBJ2-1	ASSPDKTGTEQF